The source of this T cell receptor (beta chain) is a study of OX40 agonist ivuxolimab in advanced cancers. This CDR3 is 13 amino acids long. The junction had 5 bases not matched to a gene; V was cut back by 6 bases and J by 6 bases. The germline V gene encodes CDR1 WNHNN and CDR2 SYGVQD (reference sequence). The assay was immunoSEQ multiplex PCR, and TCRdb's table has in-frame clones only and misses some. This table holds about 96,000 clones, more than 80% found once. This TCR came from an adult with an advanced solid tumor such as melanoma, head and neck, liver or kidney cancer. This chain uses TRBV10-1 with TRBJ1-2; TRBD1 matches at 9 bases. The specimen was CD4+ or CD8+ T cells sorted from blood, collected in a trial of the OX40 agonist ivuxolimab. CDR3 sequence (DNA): TGCGCCAGCAGCGGGACAGGGTATGATGGCTACACCTTC. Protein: CASSGTGYDGYTF.